The next 22 T cell receptor beta chains were all read from a single sample in a study of T cell responses to AZD1222 COVID-19 vaccine. Sequencing used immunoSEQ multiplex PCR; TCRdb keeps in-frame clones, though not all of them. The table includes 100,000 to 150,000 clones, roughly 91% detected once. This sample comprised peripheral blood, obtained on day 0 of MenACWY control vaccination. The origin of the receptors is an adult in good health.

The CDR3 here is CASSGGPGYSGNTIYF. The CDR3 nucleotides read TGTGCCAGCAGCGGGGGGCCCGGGTACTCTGGAAACACCATATATTTT. This sequence joins TRBV7-6 and TRBJ1-3; D is perhaps TRBD1 (6 bases). Between the trimmed V and J ends, which lost 5 bases and 0 bases, there was a span of 14 bases. The CDR3 consists of 16 residues. Germline V gene data show CDR1 as SGHVS and CDR2 as FNYEAQ.

The DNA of the CDR3 is TGTGCCAGCAGCCATCTGGTCACCGGGGAGCTGTTTTTT. The encoded protein is CASSHLVTGELFF. The genes are TRBV3-1 (or the pseudogene TRBV3-2) and TRBJ2-2; D is unclear. The CDR3 has 13 residues. Trimming stripped 3 bases from V and 4 bases from J, with 6 bases between. CDR1 is LGHDT and CDR2 is YNNKEL in the germline V gene (reference sequence).

The rearrangement joins TRBV7-9 to TRBJ2-3; D is perhaps TRBD2 (6 bases). This CDR3 region has 19 residues. The V and J ends lost 1 base and 2 bases respectively, with 22 bases between them. Germline values: CDR1 SEHNR, CDR2 FQNEAQ (reference sequence). CDR3 in DNA: TGTGCCAGCAGCTTAGGACTGGCGCGCAGGCGGGATTCCACAGATACGCAGTATTTT. Translating it yields CASSLGLARRRDSTDTQYF.

The chain recombines TRBV12-3 or TRBV12-4 with TRBJ1-1; D is perhaps TRBD1 (6 bases). CDR3 length: 13 amino acids. V was clipped by 8 bases and J by 3 bases, with 13 bases between them. The CDR3 here is CASGDMSDTEAFF. In DNA, the CDR3 is TGTGCCAGCGGGGACATGAGCGACACTGAAGCTTTCTTT.

The chain recombines TRBV12-3 or TRBV12-4 with TRBJ2-7; D remains unclear. V dropped 8 bases and J dropped 7 bases, with 15 bases sitting between them. The CDR3 is made up of 12 amino acids. The CDR3 bases are TGTGCCAGCTCCTCATCCCGTGGGGAGCAGTACTTC. This sequence encodes CASSSSRGEQYF.

This chain connects TRBV7-2 to TRBJ1-1, with D perhaps matching TRBD1 (6 bases). This CDR3 contains 14 residues. The germline V gene has CDR1 SGHTA and CDR2 FQGNSA. Trimming left V 1 base short and J 1 base short, with 7 bases between. The CDR3 reads CASSLEGQNTEAFF. The CDR3 DNA follows: TGTGCCAGCAGCTTAGAGGGACAGAACACTGAAGCTTTCTTT.

V usage is TRBV6-1 and J usage is TRBJ2-1, with D tentatively TRBD1 or TRBD2 (5 bases each). Germline assignment: CDR1 MNHNS and CDR2 SASEGT. The CDR3 spans 16 residues. V gave up 3 bases and J gave up 0 bases, with 12 bases separating them. In DNA, the CDR3 is TGTGCCAGCAGTGAGGGGGACCTTGGCTCCTACAATGAGCAGTTCTTC. Its protein is CASSEGDLGSYNEQFF.

The gene calls are TRBV7-3 and TRBJ2-6, with 8 bases that match TRBD1. Germline CDR1 SGHTA, CDR2 FQGTGA. V trimming: 5 bases; J trimming: 3 bases; junction bases outside the gene matches: 3. The CDR3 sequence is 15 residues long. In DNA form, the CDR3 reads TGTGCCAGCAGCCGAACAGGGGGTGGGGCCAACGTCCTGACTTTC. This codes for CASSRTGGGANVLTF.

The chain is built from TRBV5-1 and TRBJ2-1, with 13 nucleotides matching TRBD2. In germline, CDR1 is SGHRS, CDR2 YFSETQ. The junction had 8 bases not matched to a gene; V was cut back by 2 bases and J by 0 bases. CDR3 length: 19 amino acids. CDR3 region: CASSFPGTSGASSYNEQFF. CDR3 sequence (DNA): TGCGCCAGCAGCTTCCCCGGGACTAGCGGGGCGAGCTCCTACAATGAGCAGTTCTTC.

The chain combines TRBV5-8 with TRBJ2-1, with 11 nucleotides matching TRBD2. The CDR3 length is 18 residues. V shed 4 bases, J shed 6 bases, and the junction held 15 bases outside the gene matches. The germline CDR1 and CDR2 sequences are SGHTS and YDEGEE. CDR3 bases: TGTGCCAGCAGCCCGAACAAGGGTCTAGCGGGAGGAGGCAATGAGCAGTTCTTC. It codes for CASSPNKGLAGGGNEQFF.

This chain links TRBV7-9 with TRBJ2-3; 9 nucleotides line up with TRBD2. Germline lookup yields CDR1 SEHNR and CDR2 FQNEAQ (reference sequence). The CDR3 runs to 16 residues. V gave up 2 bases and J gave up 3 bases; unmatched junction bases: 6. The CDR3 nucleotides are TGTGCCAGCAGCTTAACCAGCGGGAGGTCGACAGATACGCAGTATTTT. Translation: CASSLTSGRSTDTQYF.

V gene TRBV11-2 combines with J gene TRBJ2-3, with 11 bases lining up with TRBD2. Looked up from germline, CDR1 is SGHAT and CDR2 is FQNNGV. Trimming removed 4 bases from V and 2 bases from J; junction bases left unmatched: 14. The CDR3 has 19 residues. The CDR3 spells CASSSRLPRLAGFTDTQYF. The CDR3 DNA follows: TGTGCCAGCAGCTCCCGTCTCCCGCGACTAGCGGGGTTCACAGATACGCAGTATTTT.

The chain joins TRBV11-3 to TRBJ2-7; 10 nucleotides agree with TRBD2. The CDR3 is made up of 16 amino acids. V lost 4 bases to trimming and J lost 4 bases; unmatched junction nucleotides: 10. Germline V gives CDR1 SGHNT, CDR2 YENEEA. DNA for the CDR3: TGTGCCAGCAGCTCCCGCGAGCGGGAGGGCCTATACGAGCAGTACTTC. This encodes CASSSREREGLYEQYF.

Regarding this clone: This sample also contains other DNA sequences that code for the same CDR3. The chain is built from TRBV5-1 and TRBJ2-3; D not certain. Per germline, CDR1 SGHRS and CDR2 YFSETQ. This CDR3 is built from 15 residues. The V end lost 0 bases, the J end lost 0 bases, and 8 bases lay between the germline ends. The CDR3 loop is CASSLALASTDTQYF. The CDR3 DNA sequence: TGCGCCAGCAGCTTGGCCCTGGCAAGCACAGATACGCAGTATTTT.

The chain employs TRBV12-3 or TRBV12-4 and TRBJ1-1; D might be TRBD1 (5 bases). With 4 bases removed from V and 8 bases from J, the gap between germline ends came to 14 bases. This CDR3 spans 13 amino acids. Here the CDR3 reads CASSSGAGLEAFF. The CDR3 DNA sequence: TGTGCCAGCAGTTCCGGGGCCGGCTTGGAAGCTTTCTTT.

V gene TRBV24-1 combines with J gene TRBJ1-2; D is ambiguous. Germline lookup yields CDR1 KGHDR and CDR2 SFDVKD. Trimming left V 7 bases short and J 4 bases short, with 15 bases between. The length of the CDR3 is 14 residues. The CDR3 DNA follows: TGTGCCACCAGCGACGACCAGAGGGTCTATGGCTACACCTTC. Its protein product is CATSDDQRVYGYTF.

This chain uses TRBV5-4 with TRBJ2-5, with 11 bases lining up with TRBD1. CDR3 length equals 15 residues. J was trimmed by 5 bases and V by 2 bases; bases with no gene match: 5. In germline, CDR1 is SGHNT, CDR2 YYREEE (reference sequence). The chain's CDR3 is CASSFPDRGPETQYF. The DNA of the CDR3 is TGTGCCAGCAGCTTCCCGGACAGGGGGCCGGAGACCCAGTACTTC.

The rearrangement joins TRBV11-3 to TRBJ2-1, with 8 bases lining up with TRBD2. From germline, CDR1 is SGHNT and CDR2 YENEEA. With 5 bases clipped from V and 5 bases from J, the junction kept 11 bases outside the gene matches. The CDR3 is 16 residues long. The DNA of the CDR3 is TGTGCCAGCAGCCTTTTCTCCGGACTAGCCCACAATGAGCAGTTCTTC. It encodes CASSLFSGLAHNEQFF.

V gene TRBV3-1 (or the pseudogene TRBV3-2) combines with J gene TRBJ1-5; the match to TRBD1 covers 7 bases. The V and J ends lost 0 bases and 8 bases, in that order; junction bases with no gene match: 22. CDR3 length equals 20 residues. The germline V gene encodes CDR1 LGHDT and CDR2 YNNKEL (reference sequence). CDR3 DNA: TGTGCCAGCAGCCAAGATTACCCGGGACAGTATCAGCCCTCAATGGAGCCCCAGCATTTT. Amino acid sequence: CASSQDYPGQYQPSMEPQHF.

This clone was seen once. J is TRBJ2-7 and V is TRBV18, with TRBD1 matching 7 bases. The CDR3 extends over 15 amino acids. Germline V lookup: CDR1 KGHSH, CDR2 LQKENI. J gave up 6 bases and V 5 bases, and 13 bases lay outside the gene matches. The CDR3 reads CASSSQGQWFSEQYF. The CDR3 DNA follows: TGTGCCAGCTCAAGTCAGGGACAGTGGTTTTCCGAGCAGTACTTC.

This chain connects TRBV28 to TRBJ2-1; TRBD1 or TRBD2 may be the D gene (5 bases each). V was pared by 2 bases and J by 8 bases, with 28 bases between. CDR1 is MDHEN, CDR2 SYDVKM, per germline. The CDR3 is made up of 19 amino acids. CDR3: CASSLTKYRRDPGRDEQFF. CDR3 nucleotides: TGTGCCAGCAGTTTAACGAAGTACCGCCGGGACCCAGGTAGGGATGAGCAGTTCTTC.

This rearrangement joins TRBV2 to TRBJ2-7, with a possible D match to TRBD2 (5 bases). There are 14 residues in the CDR3. V was cut by 4 bases and J by 5 bases, with 15 bases left in between. Per the germline V gene, CDR1 is SNHLY and CDR2 is FYNNEI. The CDR3 protein is CASSVAPTRDEQYF. The CDR3 DNA reads as TGTGCCAGCAGTGTTGCCCCCACTAGGGACGAGCAGTACTTC. Based on the CDR3 plus reference TRBV2 and TRBJ2-7, the full variable domain is EPEVTQTPSHQVTQMGQEVILRCVPISNHLYFYWYRQILGQKVEFLVSFYNNEISEKSEIFDDQFSVERPDGSNFTLKIRSTKLEDSAMYFCASSVAPTRDEQYFGPGTRLTVT.